This paragraph reports one TCR beta chain. What it binds is not known. The sample originates from a study of response to subunit inactivated influenza vaccine. TCRdb reprocessed the RT-PCR reads via MiXCR and lists one record per CDR3 protein. This sample has about 620,000 distinct CDR3 sequences, with approximately 11% found just once. This CDR3 is built from 9 residues. Between the trimmed V and J ends, which lost 7 bases and 11 bases, there was a span of 8 bases. Germline V lookup: CDR1 DFQATT, CDR2 SNEGSKA (reference sequence). Study results and caveats: Few new T cells, the authors suggested, are recruited by each seasonal influenza vaccination.

This sample was also put to use in a study of T cells expressing NK-cell markers. That source adds: What made the TCR beta cDNA was 5'RACE template switching with UMIs. From sorted CD3+CD56+NKG2C+, CD3+CD56+NKG2C- and CD3+CD56-NKG2C+ T cells came the TCR beta repertoires. One observes that, in several donors, these clonotypes were also the leading ones within the CD3+CD56-NKG2C+ fraction.

The rearrangement joins TRBV20-1 to TRBJ2-2; no clear D gene. The sequences come from PBMCs from blood, collected on the day of vaccination. This clonotype was sampled from a man aged 45 to 65 who received an inactivated influenza vaccine. In DNA, the CDR3 is TGCAGTGTCCGGCCTGAGCTGTTTTTT. It yields the protein CSVRPELFF.